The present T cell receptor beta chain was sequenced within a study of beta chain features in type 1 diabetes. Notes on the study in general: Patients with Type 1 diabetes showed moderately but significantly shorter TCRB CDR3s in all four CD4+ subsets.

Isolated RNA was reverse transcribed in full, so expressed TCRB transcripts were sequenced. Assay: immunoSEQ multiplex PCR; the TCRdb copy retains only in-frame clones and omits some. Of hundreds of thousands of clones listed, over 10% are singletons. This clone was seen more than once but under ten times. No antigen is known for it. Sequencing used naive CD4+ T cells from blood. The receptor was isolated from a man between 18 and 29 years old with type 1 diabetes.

The CDR3 sequence: CASSQDLEGVSTEAFF. In DNA, the CDR3 is TGCGCCAGCAGCCAAGATCTCGAGGGGGTCTCCACTGAAGCTTTCTTT. This chain connects TRBV4-1 to TRBJ1-1, with TRBD1 as a possible D gene (6 bases). V was shortened by 0 bases and J by 4 bases, with 15 bases between the two germline ends. This CDR3 contains 16 residues. Germline loops: CDR1 MGHRA, CDR2 YSYEKL.